Listed below are T cell receptor beta chains from one sample, sequenced in a study of naive and memory T cell subsets. Each CDR3 protein gets one entry after TCRdb re-called the UMI-ligation and nested PCR reads with MiXCR. The sample lists about 100,000 distinct CDR3 sequences; 13% to 15% were seen once. Specimen: naive CD8+ T cells from blood. Every receptor here comes from a human donor in good health. Each CDR3 is given with its conserved first and last residue. The D gene is left open where the match is weak. Clone size, where shown, is once, few, many, or a class for clones that have expanded.

D gene,V gene,J gene,clone size,CDR3 DNA,CDR3 protein
.,TRBV4-2,TRBJ2-5,.,TGTGCCAGCAGCCCGGTCGACAGGCCAGAGACCCAGTACTTC,CASSPVDRPETQYF
TRBD1,TRBV5-1,TRBJ2-7,few,TGCGCCAGCAGCTTAGAACAGGGGACCTACGAGCAGTACTTC,CASSLEQGTYEQYF
TRBD2,TRBV7-8,TRBJ2-2,few,TGTGCCAGCAGGGCTAGCGGGGGGCCGGCTACGAGCAATCATCGACCATCGAACACCGGGGAGCTGTTTTTT,CASRASGGPATSNHRPSNTGELFF
.,TRBV7-9,TRBJ2-5,many,TGTGCCAGCAGCTTGACAGTCTCTCAAGAGACCCAGTACTTC,CASSLTVSQETQYF
.,TRBV4-3,TRBJ2-5,.,TGCGCCAGCAGCCAAGATACGGGGACCTCAAAGACCCAGTACTTC,CASSQDTGTSKTQYF
.,TRBV7-9,TRBJ2-7,.,TGTGCCAGCAGCGATAAACGAACCTACGAGCAGTACTTC,CASSDKRTYEQYF
.,TRBV4-3,TRBJ1-1,many,TGCGCCAGCAGCCAAGATCAGGGAACCACTGAAGCTTTCTTT,CASSQDQGTTEAFF
.,TRBV20-1,TRBJ1-1,.,TGCAGTGTCGACGACAGGCTGAACACTGAAGCTTTCTTT,CSVDDRLNTEAFF
TRBD2,TRBV4-2,TRBJ2-1,.,TGTGCCAGCAGCCAAGAGGAAGCGGGAGGGAAGTTCGGTGAGCAGTTCTTC,CASSQEEAGGKFGEQFF
.,TRBV6-5,TRBJ1-1,few,TGTGCCAGCAGTTACGGGCCAGGGTCGGCCACTGAAGCTTTCTTT,CASSYGPGSATEAFF
.,TRBV5-6,TRBJ2-3,many,TGTGCCAGCGGCTCCACAGATACGCAGTATTTT,CASGSTDTQYF
TRBD1,TRBV18,TRBJ1-1,.,TGTGCCAGCTCAGTCACAGGGGTTACCACTGAAGCTTTCTTT,CASSVTGVTTEAFF